This TCR beta chain was sequenced for a study of tumor-infiltrating lymphocytes in primary liver carcinoma. TCR beta cDNA was reverse-transcribed from approximately 0.45 ug of total RNA. The reaction used a constant-region primer and ProtoScript II reverse transcriptase. Nested multiplex PCR, run for three rounds with slightly modified ARM-PCR, yielded TCR beta libraries. TRBV1-TRBV30 forward and Cbeta reverse primers drove the first two approximately 10-cycle rounds. TCRdb itself ran the multiplex PCR reads through MiXCR, one entry per CDR3 protein. The sample records 120,000 or so distinct CDR3 sequences, about 68% being singletons. The CDR3 sequence is 15 residues long. Germline V gene sequence: CDR1 KGHDR, CDR2 SFDVKD. Regarding this clonotype: One end of the junction varies from germline; a read error may be responsible.

The approximately 17-34 mg bulk tissue piece was not sorted before simultaneous RNA and DNA extraction. The source of this sequence is a woman aged 55-69 years with primary liver carcinoma and hepatitis B virus infection. Sequenced material: liver tumor tissue from sampling region 1. Stated subset: tumor region T1, superior pole. V gene TRBV24-1 combines with J gene TRBJ2-3, with 8 bases that match TRBD2. CDR3 protein: CATSDYGRGTYTQYF. The CDR3 bases are TGTGCCACCAGTGATTACGGGAGGGGCACATATACGCAGTATTTT.